This record covers a single T cell receptor (beta chain). Its cognate antigen has yet to be identified. No clone much larger than this one lies a single base away; base qualities are absent. The entry originates in a study of shared clonotypes between healthy human individuals (dated by TCRdb to about 2020). With respect to the entire study: The cohort included three men and a couple of women between 18 and 49 years of age. To estimate repertoire size and how much clonotypes are shared between individuals, the study performed deep sequencing of blood TCR repertoires from a handful of healthy adults. To increase sequencing depth and limit assay-specific biases, TCR repertoire library preparation and sequencing were carried out by different laboratories using diverse techniques. For each donor, CD4 naive and CD4 memory were each given three plates, CD8 naive was given two plates, and CD8 memory was given one plate. Per donor, leukapheresis produced somewhere between about 0.94 and 10 billion PBMCs. Paper-wide results and their limitations: Incomplete sequencing was indicated by rarefaction of sorted-subset datasets, despite the large sequencing depth. Approximately 5% of naive CD4, 3.5% of naive CD8, approximately 2.2% of memory CD4, and 0.35% to 0.4% of memory CD8 clonotypes were shared across several donors. Only blood was sampled, and tissue TCR repertoires likely differ from those in blood. Pairwise subsampling led to the expectation that sequencing depth would affect the degree of clonotype sharing among donors. Clonotypes shared by all four sorted-subset donors showed higher generation probabilities than non-shared clonotypes. Because the study included only a small number of donors, the genetic and exposure-history diversity represented was limited. Estimated clonotype richness was generally larger for naive than for memory subsets.

Healthy HIV-negative adults with no recently reported acute infections or vaccinations were included as donors. Every donor was a Caucasian adult living in Nashville, Tennessee, USA. CD4+ T cells were enriched by magnetic negative selection; naive cells were then positively selected on CD45RA, and the negative fraction formed the memory subset. Blood was obtained by leukapheresis, after which PBMCs were separated by Ficoll-Histopaque density gradient centrifugation and cryopreserved in liquid nitrogen vapor phase. Analytical flow cytometry was used to check the purity and quantity of every magnetically sorted T cell population. Each sorted fraction had its genomic DNA isolated and then quantified by UV absorbance on a Nanodrop 2000c. Sequences SNHLY (CDR1) and FYNNEI (CDR2) are obtained from the germline V gene. From its cysteine to its phenylalanine, the CDR3 spans 13 amino acids. Only the CDR3 region is kept as DNA, spanning 39 bases read in frame from base 1. The V end loses 10 bases and the J end loses 5 bases, and a stretch of 18 bases separates them.

TCR CDR3 regions were amplified from genomic DNA by multiplex PCR using the deep immunoSEQ assay. For each cell subset, the extracted genomic DNA was distributed evenly across all wells of several immunoSEQ 96-well plates, and each plate served as one replicate. For sorted subsets, 150 to 250 ng genomic DNA, equal to tens of thousands of T cell genomes, was loaded into each replicate PCR. The purified libraries were quantified using a Qubit 3.0 fluorometer, sized with a Bioanalyzer 2100, and then quantified again using the KAPA Library Quantification kit. Each immunoSEQ 96-well plate was sequenced on its own single-read 150-cycle Illumina NextSeq 550 flow cell. Regarding the original processing steps: The immunoSEQ output contained only junctional sequences without quality scores, so filtering could not match that applied to full-length reads. To assign V/J genes and CDR3, sequences were annotated using PyIR, a Python wrapper for IgBLAST v1.9, with IMGT germline references. Reads were filtered out if the reads had weak V/J assignments (E-value above 1e-6), no CDR3, stop codons, out-of-frame junctions, or ambiguous translated residues. A V3J clonotype was defined by an identical inferred V gene, J gene, and CDR3 amino acid sequence. To compute the percentage overlap between repertoires, the number of shared unique clonotypes was divided by the size of the smaller repertoire. Three approaches were used to assess repertoire richness: RTK rarefaction, the Chao1 estimator, and Recon v2.1 estimates of unobserved clonotypes. OLGA was used to compute generation probabilities for all TCRbeta clonotypes that the gDNA method yielded from a few donors. The immuneACCESS repertoire file appears here via TCRdb, limited to in-frame rearrangements. These files lack a portion of the clones; in checked studies, under half of the deficit traces to unresolved V genes, and the cause of the others is not known. Clone size and V and J calls were adopted from that table, with D and trimming inferred from the DNA. This sample is represented by around 1.5 million clones; 95% to 99% of them were singletons. The ten largest make up roughly 0.45% of the sample.

This receptor was identified in a man aged 25-45 years in good health. The specimen sequenced was naive CD4+ T cells sorted from blood. Read against the paper, the sample's cell subset or site label means: CD45RA+ positively selected. The chain was built from TRBV2 and TRBJ2-7, with no confident D gene call. The DNA sequence is as follows: TGTGCCACCAAGGTCGGGCAGGTGGACGAGCAGTACTTC. Protein translation: CATKVGQVDEQYF.